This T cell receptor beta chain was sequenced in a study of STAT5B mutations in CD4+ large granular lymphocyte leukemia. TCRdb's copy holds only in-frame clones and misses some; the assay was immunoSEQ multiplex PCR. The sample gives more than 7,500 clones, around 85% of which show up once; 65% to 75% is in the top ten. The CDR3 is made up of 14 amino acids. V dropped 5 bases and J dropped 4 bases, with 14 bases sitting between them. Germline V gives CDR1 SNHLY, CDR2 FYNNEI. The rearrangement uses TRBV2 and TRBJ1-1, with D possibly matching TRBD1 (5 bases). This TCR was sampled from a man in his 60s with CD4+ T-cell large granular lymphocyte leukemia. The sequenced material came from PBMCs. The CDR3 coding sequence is TGTGCCAGCAGTCGTGACTTGGGGGGCACTGAAGCTTTCTTT. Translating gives CASSRDLGGTEAFF.